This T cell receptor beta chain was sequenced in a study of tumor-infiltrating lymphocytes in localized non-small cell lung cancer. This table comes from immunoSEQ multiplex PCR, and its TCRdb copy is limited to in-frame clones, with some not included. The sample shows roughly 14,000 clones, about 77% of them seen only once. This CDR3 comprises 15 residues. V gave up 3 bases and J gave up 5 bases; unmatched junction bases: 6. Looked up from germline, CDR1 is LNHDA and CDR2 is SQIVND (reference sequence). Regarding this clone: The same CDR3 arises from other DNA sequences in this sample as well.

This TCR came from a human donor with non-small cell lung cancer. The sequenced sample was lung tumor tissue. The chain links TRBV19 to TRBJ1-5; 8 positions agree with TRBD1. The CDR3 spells CASSMDRARDQPQHF. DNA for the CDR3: TGTGCCAGTAGTATGGACAGGGCGAGGGATCAGCCCCAGCATTTT.